This TCR beta chain is drawn from a study of blood T cell repertoires in COVID-19. Some clones are missing from TCRdb's copy, which holds only in-frame ones; the method was immunoSEQ multiplex PCR. The sample contains around 250,000 clones, approximately 81% of which appear only once. Specimen: peripheral blood. The TCR comes from a woman in her late teens or twenties with acute or convalescent COVID-19.

DNA for the CDR3: TGTGCCAGCACCCCTCCGGGACAGGGGGCTTACACTGAAGCTTTCTTT. Translated: CASTPPGQGAYTEAFF. This chain connects TRBV7-9 to TRBJ1-1; 12 bases agree with TRBD1. The J segment lost 3 bases and the V segment lost 7 bases, leaving 9 bases of the junction unmatched. CDR3 length equals 16 residues. Looked up from germline, CDR1 is SEHNR and CDR2 is FQNEAQ (reference sequence). Using reference TRBV7-9 and TRBJ1-1 for the parts outside the CDR3, the full variable domain is DTGVSQNPRHKITKRGQNVTFRCDPISEHNRLYWYRQTLGQGPEFLTYFQNEAQLEKSRLLSDRFSAERPKGSFSTLEIQRTEQGDSAMYLCASTPPGQGAYTEAFFGQGTRLTVV.